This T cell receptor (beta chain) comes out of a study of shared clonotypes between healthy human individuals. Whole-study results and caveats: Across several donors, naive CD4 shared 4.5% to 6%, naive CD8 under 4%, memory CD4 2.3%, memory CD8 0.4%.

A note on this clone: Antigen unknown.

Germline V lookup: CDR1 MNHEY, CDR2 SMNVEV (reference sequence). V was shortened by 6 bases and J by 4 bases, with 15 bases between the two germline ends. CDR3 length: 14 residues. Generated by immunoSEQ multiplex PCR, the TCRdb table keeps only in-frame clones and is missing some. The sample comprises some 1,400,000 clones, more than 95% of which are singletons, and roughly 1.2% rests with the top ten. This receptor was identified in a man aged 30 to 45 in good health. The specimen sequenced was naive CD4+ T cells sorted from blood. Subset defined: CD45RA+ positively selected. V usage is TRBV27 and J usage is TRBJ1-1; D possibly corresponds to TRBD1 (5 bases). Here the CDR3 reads CASRSTVRGTEAFF. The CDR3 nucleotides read TGTGCCAGCAGGTCAACTGTGAGGGGCACTGAAGCTTTCTTT.